This is a list of T cell receptor beta chains from one sample in a study of blood T cell repertoires in COVID-19. TCRdb's table, derived via immunoSEQ multiplex PCR, lists solely in-frame clones and lacks some. The profile shows tens of thousands of clones, 87% of them singletons. Sequenced: peripheral blood. These receptors came from a man older than 75 with active COVID-19. CDR3s include the opening cysteine and the closing phenylalanine or tryptophan. D genes are given only for firm matches. Expanded clones are given a class, and other clones once, few, many or no size at all.

CDR3 length: 17
J gene: TRBJ2-7
D gene: TRBD1
V gene: TRBV18
clone size: -
CDR3 protein: CASSPSASTGGTYEQYF
CDR3 DNA: TGTGCCAGCTCACCATCGGCCTCGACAGGGGGTACCTACGAGCAGTACTTC

CDR3 length: 14
J gene: TRBJ2-5
D gene: TRBD1
V gene: TRBV5-5
clone size: -
CDR3 protein: CASRLGQPQETQYF
CDR3 DNA: TGTGCCAGCAGATTGGGACAGCCCCAGGAGACCCAGTACTTC

CDR3 length: 16
J gene: TRBJ2-2
D gene: TRBD2
V gene: TRBV4-2
clone size: once
CDR3 protein: CASSQDSGRGIGELFF
CDR3 DNA: TGTGCCAGCAGCCAAGATAGCGGGAGAGGGATCGGGGAGCTGTTTTTT

CDR3 length: 15
J gene: TRBJ1-5
D gene: TRBD1
V gene: TRBV2
clone size: once
CDR3 protein: CASTLIGGVNQPQHF
CDR3 DNA: TGTGCCAGCACCCTAATAGGGGGCGTCAATCAGCCCCAGCATTTT

CDR3 length: 17
J gene: TRBJ2-5
D gene: TRBD2
V gene: TRBV5-1
clone size: -
CDR3 protein: CASSLGQLAGGQETQYF
CDR3 DNA: TGCGCCAGCAGCTTGGGGCAGCTAGCGGGAGGCCAAGAGACCCAGTACTTC

CDR3 length: 14
J gene: TRBJ2-7
D gene: TRBD1
V gene: TRBV10-3
clone size: -
CDR3 protein: CAISSGQVRYEQYF
CDR3 DNA: TGTGCCATCAGCTCGGGACAGGTCCGCTACGAGCAGTACTTC

CDR3 length: 16
J gene: TRBJ2-2
D gene: -
V gene: TRBV7-6
clone size: -
CDR3 protein: CASSLEATANTGELFF
CDR3 DNA: TGTGCCAGCAGCTTAGAGGCGACAGCGAACACCGGGGAGCTGTTTTTT

CDR3 length: 14
J gene: TRBJ1-1
D gene: TRBD1
V gene: TRBV25-1
clone size: -
CDR3 protein: CASSARQGITEAFF
CDR3 DNA: TGTGCCAGCAGCGCTCGACAGGGCATCACTGAAGCTTTCTTT

CDR3 length: 13
J gene: TRBJ2-6
D gene: -
V gene: TRBV7-2
clone size: once
CDR3 protein: CASSAGRVGLLTF
CDR3 DNA: TGTGCCAGCAGCGCCGGCAGGGTTGGTCTCCTGACTTTC

CDR3 length: 15
J gene: TRBJ2-7
D gene: -
V gene: TRBV5-4
clone size: -
CDR3 protein: CASSFDYPSSYEQYF
CDR3 DNA: TGTGCCAGCAGCTTCGACTATCCTAGCTCCTACGAGCAGTACTTC

CDR3 length: 15
J gene: TRBJ2-1
D gene: TRBD2
V gene: TRBV2
clone size: -
CDR3 protein: CASELSGRASNEQFF
CDR3 DNA: TGTGCCAGCGAATTAAGCGGGAGGGCCTCCAATGAGCAGTTCTTC

CDR3 length: 18
J gene: TRBJ2-2
D gene: TRBD2
V gene: TRBV9
clone size: -
CDR3 protein: CASSDPSGSTTNTGELFF
CDR3 DNA: TGTGCCAGCAGCGATCCTAGCGGGAGCACCACGAACACCGGGGAGCTGTTTTTT

CDR3 length: 15
J gene: TRBJ1-3
D gene: -
V gene: TRBV18
clone size: few
CDR3 protein: CASSPGVNSGNTIYF
CDR3 DNA: TGTGCCAGCTCACCAGGAGTGAACTCTGGAAACACCATATATTTT